Sequencing of this TCR beta chain was carried out in a study of CD8 T cells in ankylosing spondylitis. Findings and caveats of the study: One TCR beta motif, made up of under ten highly homologous variants, appeared characteristic of ankylosing spondylitis blood.

This clonotype was counted only a few times. The antigen remains undetermined. The V and J ends lost 1 base and 4 bases, in that order; junction bases with no gene match: 3. This CDR3 comprises 14 residues. CDR1 is SEHNR and CDR2 is FQNEAQ in the germline V gene (reference sequence). Using quantitative 5'-RACE with molecular barcodes, the authors made TCR beta libraries. One entry per CDR3 protein, called by TCRdb with MiXCR from the 5' RACE reads. In the table there are under 150,000 distinct CDR3 sequences, 17% of which are singletons. Source material: blood, either unsorted or a sorted T cell fraction (not recorded which). This sequence joins TRBV7-9 and TRBJ2-7; 8 nucleotides match TRBD1. The receptor comes from a male donor with ankylosing spondylitis. The CDR3 loop reads CASSLDTGGYEQYF. As DNA, the CDR3 is TGTGCCAGCAGCTTAGACACAGGGGGTTACGAGCAGTACTTC.